These 12 T cell receptor beta chains were all obtained from the same sample, sequenced in a study of blood T cell repertoires in COVID-19. The method was immunoSEQ multiplex PCR; TCRdb's version includes in-frame clones alone and lacks a portion of them. The sample includes some 120,000 clones, 65% to 85% seen only once; the top ten take 1.9%. The sequenced material came from peripheral blood. These receptors all stem from a man aged 65 to 85 with acute or convalescent COVID-19.

The CDR3 sequence is CASTWHPSDTIYF. The CDR3 bases are TGTGCCAGTACGTGGCATCCAAGTGACACCATATATTTT. The V gene is TRBV2, the J gene TRBJ1-3; D remains ambiguous. This CDR3 region has 13 residues. V lost 9 bases and J 8 bases, leaving 17 bases between the germline ends. Germline V gene sequence: CDR1 SNHLY, CDR2 FYNNEI.

The CDR3 DNA sequence: TGTGCCAGCAGCAGTCGCTCCTACAATGAGCAGTTCTTC. It encodes CASSSRSYNEQFF. J is TRBJ2-1 and V is TRBV6-5, with D unresolved. Deletions cut 6 bases from V and 0 bases from J, with 6 bases between. CDR3 length: 13 residues. Looked up from germline, CDR1 is MNHEY and CDR2 is SVGAGI.

The chain combines TRBV29-1 with TRBJ1-4; 8 bases agree with TRBD1. Trimming removed 0 bases from V and 5 bases from J; junction bases left unmatched: 2. This CDR3 contains 14 residues. Germline V gene lookup returns CDR1 SQVTM and CDR2 ANQGSEA. The CDR3 nucleotides read TGCAGCGTTGAAGAGGGGACAGGAAATGAAAAACTGTTTTTT. It is translated as CSVEEGTGNEKLFF.

The sample holds a few counts of this clone. The chain combines TRBV5-1 with TRBJ2-2; D is undetermined. V was pared by 4 bases and J by 2 bases, with 9 bases between. There are 14 residues in the CDR3. Germline CDR1 and CDR2: SGHRS and YFSETQ. The CDR3 loop reads CASSTIDNTGELFF. CDR3 in DNA: TGCGCCAGCAGCACTATCGACAACACCGGGGAGCTGTTTTTT.

The chain has TRBV4-2 and TRBJ1-3; D not resolved. This CDR3 is built from 17 residues. V shed 4 bases and J shed 0 bases, with 16 bases lying between them. CDR1 and CDR2 from the germline V gene are LGHNA and YNFKEQ. Written as DNA, the CDR3 is TGTGCCAGCAGCCGCGAAACCCTGCGAAGCTCTGGAAACACCATATATTTT. Its translation: CASSRETLRSSGNTIYF.

This chain joins TRBV28 and TRBJ1-1; 7 bases map to TRBD1. The J segment lost 1 base and the V segment lost 8 bases, leaving 4 bases of the junction unmatched. The germline gives CDR1 MDHEN, CDR2 SYDVKM. The CDR3 is 13 amino acids. The CDR3 DNA sequence: TGTGCCAGCCGGACAGGCACGAACACTGAAGCTTTCTTT. Its protein is CASRTGTNTEAFF.

The chain employs TRBV4-1 and TRBJ1-5, with a weak D call TRBD1 (6 bases). The CDR3 runs to 18 residues. V was shortened by 7 bases and J by 0 bases, with 22 bases between the two germline ends. Germline CDR1 is MGHRA and CDR2 is YSYEKL. The CDR3: CASTAKFSTGNSNQPQHF. The CDR3 DNA reads as TGCGCCAGCACCGCCAAGTTCAGTACAGGGAATAGCAATCAGCCCCAGCATTTT.

This clone has just one count. The rearrangement joins TRBV5-1 to TRBJ2-5; 10 nucleotides match TRBD1. CDR1 and CDR2 (germline): SGHRS, YFSETQ. This CDR3 has 15 residues. Trimming removed 5 bases from V and 1 base from J; junction bases left unmatched: 5. The CDR3 sequence: CASRRGQGVQETQYF. The CDR3, as DNA: TGCGCCAGCAGGAGAGGACAGGGGGTCCAAGAGACCCAGTACTTC. The variable domain in full, with the rest retrieved from reference TRBV5-1 and TRBJ2-5, is KAGVTQTPRYLIKTRGQQVTLSCSPISGHRSVSWYQQTPGQGLQFLFEYFSETQRNKGNFPGRFSGRQFSNSRSEMNVSTLELGDSALYLCASRRGQGVQETQYFGPGTRLLVL.

The chain recombines TRBV5-1 with TRBJ2-1; 9 bases match TRBD1. The trim removed 0 bases at V and 8 bases at J, leaving 6 bases unmatched. The CDR3 runs 15 residues. Germline CDR1 is SGHRS and CDR2 is YFSETQ. In DNA form, the CDR3 reads TGCGCCAGCAGCTTGGGGGGACAGGGAGGAGATGAGCAGTTCTTC. It encodes CASSLGGQGGDEQFF.

The chain employs TRBV7-9 and TRBJ2-2; 10 bases align to TRBD2. This CDR3 comprises 15 residues. The junction had 5 bases not matched to a gene; V was cut back by 5 bases and J by 5 bases. CDR1 is SEHNR, CDR2 FQNEAQ, per germline (reference sequence). DNA of the CDR3: TGTGCCAGCAGCGAACGGACTAGCGGTACCGGGGAGCTGTTTTTT. Its translation: CASSERTSGTGELFF.

The gene calls are TRBV7-9 and TRBJ2-5, with 7 positions matching TRBD1. CDR3 size: 14 residues. V shed 5 bases, J shed 1 base, and the junction held 4 bases outside the gene matches. Germline CDR1 is SEHNR and CDR2 is FQNEAQ (reference sequence). CDR3: CASSVTGRQETQYF. In DNA form, the CDR3 reads TGTGCCAGCAGCGTGACAGGGCGCCAAGAGACCCAGTACTTC.

The V call is TRBV5-4, the J call TRBJ2-2, with 8 bases that match TRBD2. The CDR3 covers 16 residues. V shed 4 bases and J 3 bases; nucleotides not matched to a gene: 8. CDR1 is SGHNT and CDR2 is YYREEE in the germline V gene (reference sequence). As DNA, the CDR3 is TGTGCCAGCAGCGTCCACCGGGGGGGGGACACCGGGGAGCTGTTTTTT. This sequence encodes CASSVHRGGDTGELFF.